The 12 T cell receptor beta chains presented below share a single source sample, sequenced in a study of tumor-infiltrating lymphocytes in localized non-small cell lung cancer. Sequenced by immunoSEQ multiplex PCR; TCRdb stores in-frame clones only, minus some. The sample includes 9,500 to 15,000 clones, 78% of them seen just once. Material for sequencing was lung tumor tissue. All receptors come from a human donor with non-small cell lung cancer.

This sequence joins TRBV11-3 and TRBJ1-2; the D is unclear. Germline CDR1 and CDR2: SGHNT and YENEEA. CDR3 length: 15 residues. V gave up 0 bases and J gave up 0 bases, with 8 bases separating them. In DNA, the CDR3 is TGTGCCAGCAGCTTAGATCCGGGGACTAACTATGGCTACACCTTC. Encoded protein: CASSLDPGTNYGYTF.

The chain combines TRBV11-3 with TRBJ2-7; 8 nucleotides align to TRBD2. CDR1 is SGHNT and CDR2 is YENEEA in the germline V gene. This CDR3 has 17 residues. V dropped 5 bases and J dropped 2; count of bases not matched to a gene: 14. In DNA, the CDR3 is TGTGCCAGCAGCCCTAACCGCGGGGGGCTAACGCCCTACGAGCAGTACGTC. Amino acids: CASSPNRGGLTPYEQYV.

The rearrangement uses TRBV19 and TRBJ1-5; D is uncertain. The V end lost 6 bases, the J end lost 7 bases, and 16 bases lay between the germline ends. Germline V gene lookup returns CDR1 LNHDA and CDR2 SQIVND (reference sequence). The CDR3 covers 14 residues. This CDR3 reads CASRLREVNQPQHF. In DNA form, the CDR3 reads TGTGCCAGTAGGTTAAGGGAGGTTAACCAGCCCCAGCATTTT.

The V call is TRBV6-1, the J call TRBJ2-7; tentative D call: TRBD2 (7 bases). Germline-derived CDR1 and CDR2 are MNHNS and SASEGT. The CDR3 runs to 15 residues. Trimming left V 0 bases short and J 6 bases short, with 15 bases between. The CDR3 sequence: CASSEARGGDSEQYF. In DNA, the CDR3 is TGTGCCAGCAGTGAAGCGAGGGGGGGAGACTCCGAGCAGTACTTC.

As concerns this clone: An end of the junction does not agree with germline; a read error may underlie this. The V and J genes are TRBV2 and TRBJ2-2, with D maybe TRBD2 (6 bases). The CDR3 runs 15 residues. The germline V gene encodes CDR1 SNHLY and CDR2 FYNNEI. The DNA for the CDR3 is TGTGCCAGCCACCGAGGCGGGGTGAACCCCGGGGAGCTGTTTTTT. Translating it yields CASHRGGVNPGELFF.

The rearrangement joins TRBV7-2 to TRBJ1-2; D is possibly TRBD1 (5 bases). The CDR3 sequence is 12 residues long. The ends were cut back, 4 bases at V and 8 bases at J, with 11 bases in the middle. Per germline, CDR1 SGHTA and CDR2 FQGNSA. The chain's CDR3 is CASSSNRLGYTF. CDR3 bases: TGTGCCAGCAGCTCTAACAGGTTGGGCTACACCTTC.

This clone was recorded only once. The V and J genes are TRBV6-1 and TRBJ1-1; D may be TRBD1 (6 bases). The V gene's germline CDR1 is MNHNS and CDR2 SASEGT. Trimming took off 6 bases at V and 5 bases at J, with 13 bases between the two ends. This CDR3 contains 13 residues. CDR3 sequence reads: CASSHRDTTEAFF. In nucleotides, the CDR3 is TGTGCCAGCAGCCACAGGGATACTACTGAAGCTTTCTTT.

This sequence joins TRBV7-2 and TRBJ2-7; TRBD1 matches 8 bases. This CDR3 spans 13 amino acids. In germline, CDR1 is SGHTA, CDR2 FQGNSA. After removal of 5 bases from V and 4 bases from J, the junction contained 4 bases not matched to a gene. The CDR3 spells CASSRTGQYEQYV. The CDR3 DNA sequence: TGTGCCAGCAGCCGGACAGGGCAGTACGAGCAGTACGTC.

The rearrangement links TRBV4-3 to TRBJ1-2, with D tentatively TRBD1 (5 bases). Germline loops: CDR1 LGHNA, CDR2 YSLEER. The V end was cut by 0 bases, the J end by 2 bases, with 13 bases between. The CDR3 has 16 residues. DNA of the CDR3: TGCGCCAGCAGCCAAGATCTGTCCAGGGCGAACTATGGCTACACCTTC. Its translation is CASSQDLSRANYGYTF.

The chain has TRBV19 and TRBJ2-1, with 11 positions matching TRBD2. The germline V gene encodes CDR1 LNHDA and CDR2 SQIVND (reference sequence). The CDR3 is 15 amino acids. Losses at the gene ends were 3 bases for V and 5 bases for J; bases not matched to a gene: 3. CDR3 in amino acids: CASSIRLAGNNEQFF. The DNA of the CDR3 is TGTGCCAGTAGTATCCGACTAGCGGGAAACAATGAGCAGTTCTTC. The variable domain in full, with the rest retrieved from reference TRBV19 and TRBJ2-1, is DGGITQSPKYLFRKEGQNVTLSCEQNLNHDAMYWYRQDPGQGLRLIYYSQIVNDFQKGDIAEGYSVSREKKESFPLTVTSAQKNPTAFYLCASSIRLAGNNEQFFGPGTRLTVL.

The rearrangement links TRBV13 to TRBJ2-1; 7 bases match TRBD2. Per the germline V gene, CDR1 is PRHDT and CDR2 is FYEKMQ (reference sequence). The V segment lost 2 bases and the J segment 4 bases; nucleotides outside the gene matches: 8. The CDR3 totals 16 residues. In nucleotides, the CDR3 is TGTGCCAGCAGCTTACTCCTAGCGGCTCTTTACAATGAGCAGTTCTTC. This encodes CASSLLLAALYNEQFF.

The chain couples TRBV2 to TRBJ1-5; TRBD1 matches at 8 bases. From germline, CDR1 is SNHLY and CDR2 FYNNEI. The CDR3 loop spans 13 amino acids. Unmatched junction bases numbered 4, after V lost 5 bases and J lost 7 bases. The CDR3 DNA sequence: TGTGCCAGCAGTCTCGGACAGGGACAGCCCCAGCATTTT. Translating gives CASSLGQGQPQHF. Supplemented by reference TRBV2 and TRBJ1-5, the full variable domain reads EPEVTQTPSHQVTQMGQEVILRCVPISNHLYFYWYRQILGQKVEFLVSFYNNEISEKSEIFDDQFSVERPDGSNFTLKIRSTKLEDSAMYFCASSLGQGQPQHFGDGTRLSIL.